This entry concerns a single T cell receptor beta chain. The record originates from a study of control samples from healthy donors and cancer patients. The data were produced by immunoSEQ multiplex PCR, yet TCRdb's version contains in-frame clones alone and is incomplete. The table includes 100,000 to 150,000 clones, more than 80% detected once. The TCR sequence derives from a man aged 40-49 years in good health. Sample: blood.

The CDR3 spells CASIRGRAFGNTIYF. CDR3 nucleotides: TGTGCCAGCATTCGCGGCAGGGCATTTGGAAACACCATATATTTT. This chain connects TRBV28 to TRBJ1-3, with D possibly matching TRBD1 (5 bases). CDR3 size: 15 residues. V lost 7 bases and J 3 bases, leaving 16 bases between the germline ends. Germline V lookup: CDR1 MDHEN, CDR2 SYDVKM.